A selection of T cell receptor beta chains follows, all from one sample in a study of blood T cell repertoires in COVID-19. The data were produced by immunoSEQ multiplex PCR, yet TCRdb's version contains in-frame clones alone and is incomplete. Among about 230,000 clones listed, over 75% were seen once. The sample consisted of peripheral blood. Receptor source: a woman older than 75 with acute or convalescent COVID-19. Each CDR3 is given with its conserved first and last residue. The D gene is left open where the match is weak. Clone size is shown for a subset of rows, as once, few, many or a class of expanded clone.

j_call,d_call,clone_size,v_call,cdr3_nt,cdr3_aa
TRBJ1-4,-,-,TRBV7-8,TGTGCCAGCAGCTTAGTTGGGGGGAGGGTGTTTTTT,CASSLVGGRVFF
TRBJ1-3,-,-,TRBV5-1,TGCGCCAGCAGCCAACAGGGTAACTCTGGAAACACCATATATTTT,CASSQQGNSGNTIYF
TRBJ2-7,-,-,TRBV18,TGTGCCAGCTCACCATCGCACACCTACGAGCAGTACTTC,CASSPSHTYEQYF
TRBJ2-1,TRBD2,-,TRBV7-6,TGTGCCAGCAGCCCAGACCTTAGCGGGAGGAATGAGCAGTTCTTC,CASSPDLSGRNEQFF
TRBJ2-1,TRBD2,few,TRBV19,TGTGCCAGTAGTGTGGCTAGCGGGGGTTACAATGAGCAGTTCTTC,CASSVASGGYNEQFF
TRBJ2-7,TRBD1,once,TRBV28,TGTGCCAGCAGACCACAGGGGGCCTTGTCAAACGAGCAGTACTTC,CASRPQGALSNEQYF
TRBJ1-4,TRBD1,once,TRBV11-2,TGTGCCAGCAGCATTCGTAGGACAGGGTTTGAAAAACTGTTTTTT,CASSIRRTGFEKLFF
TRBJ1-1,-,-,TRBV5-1,TGCGCCAGCAGCGGCATGGGCGATGGCACTGAAGCTTTCTTT,CASSGMGDGTEAFF
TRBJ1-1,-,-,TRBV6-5,TGTGCCAGCAGTTACTCGGTGGGCTTAAACACTGAAGCTTTCTTT,CASSYSVGLNTEAFF
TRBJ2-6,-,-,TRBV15,TGTGCCACTCGAAGAGTTTATGGGGCCAACGTCCTGACTTTC,CATRRVYGANVLTF
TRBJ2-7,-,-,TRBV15,TGTGCCACCAGCAGAGATCCGGTAAGCTCCTACGAGCAGTACTTC,CATSRDPVSSYEQYF
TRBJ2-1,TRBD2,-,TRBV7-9,TGTGCCAGCAGCCGGTTTGGCGGGAGGGAAAATGAGCAGTTCTTC,CASSRFGGRENEQFF
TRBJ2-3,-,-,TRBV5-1,TGCGCCAGCAGCTTGGATAGCGACGGCACAGATACGCAGTATTTT,CASSLDSDGTDTQYF
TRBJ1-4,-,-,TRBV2,TGTGCCAGCAGCCTAGACGCGTCAACTAATGAAAAACTGTTTTTT,CASSLDASTNEKLFF
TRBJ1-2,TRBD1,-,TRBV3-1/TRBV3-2,TGTGCCAGCAGCCGAAAGGGACAGGGGAACTATGGCTACACCTTC,CASSRKGQGNYGYTF
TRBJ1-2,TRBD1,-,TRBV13,TGTGCCAGCAGCCTAACCGGGACAGGGGAACGTGGCTACACCTTC,CASSLTGTGERGYTF
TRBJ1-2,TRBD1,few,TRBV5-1,TGCGCCAGCAGCCCACAGGGGAGATATGGCTACACCTTC,CASSPQGRYGYTF
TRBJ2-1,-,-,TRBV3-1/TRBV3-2,TGTGCCAGCAGCCAAGATCCCCCGTACGGTCACCAAAACAATGAGCAGTTCTTC,CASSQDPPYGHQNNEQFF
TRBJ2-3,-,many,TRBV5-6,TGTGCCAGCAGCTCCCCCGCCGGGGGGCGTCCAGATACGCAGTATTTT,CASSSPAGGRPDTQYF
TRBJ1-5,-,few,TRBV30,TGTGCCTGGAGTGGATCAGAGGCCTATAGCAATCAGCCCCAGCATTTT,CAWSGSEAYSNQPQHF
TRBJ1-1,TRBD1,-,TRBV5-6,TGTGCCAGCAGCCAACAGGGGAAGAACACTGAAGCTTTCTTT,CASSQQGKNTEAFF
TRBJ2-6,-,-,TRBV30,TGTGCTGCGGTAGGGGGGGTCAACGTCCTGACTTTC,CAAVGGVNVLTF
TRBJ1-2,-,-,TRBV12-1,TGTGCCAGCAGCTTTATCGGGGGGGATGGCTACACCTTC,CASSFIGGDGYTF
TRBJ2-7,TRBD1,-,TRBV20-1,TGCAGTGCTACCAGGGGGATCGAGCAGTACTTC,CSATRGIEQYF
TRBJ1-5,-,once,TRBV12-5,TGTGCTAGTGGACAGGACGTTAATCAGCCCCAGCATTTT,CASGQDVNQPQHF
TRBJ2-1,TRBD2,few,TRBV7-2,TGTGCCAGCAGCTGGAAAGCGGGGGGGCGGGATGAGCAGTTCTTC,CASSWKAGGRDEQFF
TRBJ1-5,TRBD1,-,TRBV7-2,TGTGCCAGCAGCACGACAGGGGTCAGTCAGCCCCAGCATTTT,CASSTTGVSQPQHF
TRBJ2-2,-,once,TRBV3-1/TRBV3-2,TGTGCCAGCAGCCAAGGCGGCAGAAGGGGAACCGGGGAGCTGTTTTTT,CASSQGGRRGTGELFF
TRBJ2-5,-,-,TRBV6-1,TGTGCCAGCAGTGAATCGACCGGGATGTGGGAGACCCAGTACTTC,CASSESTGMWETQYF
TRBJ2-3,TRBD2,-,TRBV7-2,TGTGCCAGCAGCTTAGCGCCTGCGGGAGGGCCACAAGATACGCAGTATTTT,CASSLAPAGGPQDTQYF
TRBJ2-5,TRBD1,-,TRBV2,TGTGCCGGCGACAGGGGGCAGGAGGAGACCCAGTACTTC,CAGDRGQEETQYF
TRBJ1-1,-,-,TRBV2,TGTGCCAGCAGTGTCGCACCGGGGAGGACTGAAGCTTTCTTT,CASSVAPGRTEAFF
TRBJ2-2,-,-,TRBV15,TGTGCCACCAGCAGAGAGACTAATTCCGGGGAGCTGTTTTTT,CATSRETNSGELFF
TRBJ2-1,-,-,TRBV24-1,TGTGCCACCAGTGCCTGGAGAGTCCCCAATGAGCAGTTCTTC,CATSAWRVPNEQFF
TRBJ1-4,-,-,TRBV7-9,TGTGCCAGCAGCTTAGCGAACCAGGGCTACATAGAAAAACTGTTTTTT,CASSLANQGYIEKLFF
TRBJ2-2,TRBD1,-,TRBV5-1,TGCGCCAGCAGCTTGGGTCTTGGACAGGGAACCGGGGAGCTGTTTTTT,CASSLGLGQGTGELFF
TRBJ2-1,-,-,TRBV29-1,TGCAGCGTTGGTGCAGGGTCCTACTACAATGAGCAGTTCTTC,CSVGAGSYYNEQFF
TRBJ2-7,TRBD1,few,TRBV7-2,TGTGCCAGCAGCTTAGGCGGGACAGGCTACGAGCAGTACTTC,CASSLGGTGYEQYF
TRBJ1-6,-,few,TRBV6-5,TGTGCCAGCAGGGCAGGGGAGAATTCACCCCTCCACTTT,CASRAGENSPLHF
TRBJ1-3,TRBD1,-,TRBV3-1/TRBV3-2,TGTGCCAGCAGTGGGGACAGGGGGCCTGGAAACACCATATATTTT,CASSGDRGPGNTIYF
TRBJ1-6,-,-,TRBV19,TGTGCCAGTAGGGCTGCAGGCTCCTATAATTCACCCCTCCACTTT,CASRAAGSYNSPLHF
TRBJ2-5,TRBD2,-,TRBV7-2,TGTGCCAGCAGCTCACTTCGGAGCGGGGGGGCGAAGACCCAGTACTTC,CASSSLRSGGAKTQYF
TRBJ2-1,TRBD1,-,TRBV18,TGTGCCAGCTCACTAGGGACAGGGAAGCATCATGAGCAGTTCTTC,CASSLGTGKHHEQFF
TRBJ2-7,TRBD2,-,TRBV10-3,TGTGCCATCAGTGGTGGCCTAGCGGGAAACGAGCAGTACTTC,CAISGGLAGNEQYF
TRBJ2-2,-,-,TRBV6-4,TGTGCCAGCAGTAGAGGACAGCACACCGGGGAGCTGTTTTTT,CASSRGQHTGELFF
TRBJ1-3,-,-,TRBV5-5,TGTGCCAGCAGCTGGTCCAGGGGATTTGGAAACACCATATATTTT,CASSWSRGFGNTIYF
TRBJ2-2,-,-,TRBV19,TGTGCCAGTGGACAGTCAACCAACACCGGGGAGCTGTTTTTT,CASGQSTNTGELFF
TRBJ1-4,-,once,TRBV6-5,TGTGCCAGCACCACCTTATGGACAGCCCCGGAAAAACTGTTTTTT,CASTTLWTAPEKLFF
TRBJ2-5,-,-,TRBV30,TGTGCCTGGAGTGTTTCCCAATTTCAGACCCAGTACTTC,CAWSVSQFQTQYF
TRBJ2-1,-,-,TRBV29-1,TGCAGCGTTGCGCGACAGTACTACAATGAGCAGTTCTTC,CSVARQYYNEQFF
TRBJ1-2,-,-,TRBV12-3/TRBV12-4,TGTGCCAGCAGTTTAGCGCAGGGGCGAGGCTACACCTTC,CASSLAQGRGYTF
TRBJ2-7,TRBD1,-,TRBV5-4,TGTGCCAGCAGCTTGGCCGAGGGACAGGGGTTGAAGTACGAGCAGTACTTC,CASSLAEGQGLKYEQYF
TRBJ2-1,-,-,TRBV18,TGTGCCAGCTCACCACTTCTACAGGGAAACAATGAGCAGTTCTTC,CASSPLLQGNNEQFF
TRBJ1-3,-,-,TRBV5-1,TGCGCCAGCAGCTTAGCGGGTTATGGAAACACCATATATTTT,CASSLAGYGNTIYF
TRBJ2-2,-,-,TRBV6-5,TGTGCCAGCAGTTTTCAGACGGGGAACACCGGGGAGCTGTTTTTT,CASSFQTGNTGELFF
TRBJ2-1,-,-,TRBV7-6,TGTGCCAGCAGCTTAGCGACCGGACAGAATGAGCAGTTCTTC,CASSLATGQNEQFF
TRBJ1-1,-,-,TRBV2,TGTGCCAGCAGTGAAAGGGGGGGTAACACTGAAGCTTTCTTT,CASSERGGNTEAFF
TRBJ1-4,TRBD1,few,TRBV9,TGTGCCAGCAGCCTAACCGGGACAGGGAACGAAAAACTGTTTTTT,CASSLTGTGNEKLFF
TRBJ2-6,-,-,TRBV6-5,TGTGCCAGCAGGGGCTTCACCGGGGCCAACGTCCTGACTTTC,CASRGFTGANVLTF